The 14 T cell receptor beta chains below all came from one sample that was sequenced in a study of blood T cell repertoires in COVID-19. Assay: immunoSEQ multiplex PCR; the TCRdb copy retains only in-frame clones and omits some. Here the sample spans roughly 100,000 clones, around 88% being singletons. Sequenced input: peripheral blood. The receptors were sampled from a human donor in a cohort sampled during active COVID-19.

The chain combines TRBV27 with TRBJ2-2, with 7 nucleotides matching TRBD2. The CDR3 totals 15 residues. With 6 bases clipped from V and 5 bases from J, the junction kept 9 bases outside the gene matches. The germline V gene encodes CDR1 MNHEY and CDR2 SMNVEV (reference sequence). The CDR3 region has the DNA TGTGCCAGCAGACCTACCCGCGGGAGTACCGGGGAGCTGTTTTTT. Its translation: CASRPTRGSTGELFF.

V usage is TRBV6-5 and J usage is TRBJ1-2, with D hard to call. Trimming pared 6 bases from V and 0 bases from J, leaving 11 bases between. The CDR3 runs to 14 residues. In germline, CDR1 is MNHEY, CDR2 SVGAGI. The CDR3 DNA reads TGTGCCAGCAGGAAAGAGAGATCTAACTATGGCTACACCTTC. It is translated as CASRKERSNYGYTF.

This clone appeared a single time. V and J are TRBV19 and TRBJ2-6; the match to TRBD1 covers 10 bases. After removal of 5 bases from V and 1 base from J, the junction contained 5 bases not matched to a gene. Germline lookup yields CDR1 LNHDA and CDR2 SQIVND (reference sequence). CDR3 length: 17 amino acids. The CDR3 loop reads CASSPGTGASGANVLTF. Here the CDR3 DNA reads TGTGCCAGTAGTCCCGGGACAGGGGCATCTGGGGCCAACGTCCTGACTTTC.

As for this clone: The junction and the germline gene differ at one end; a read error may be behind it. CDR3 region: CASSPPTGLRRF. For the CDR3, the DNA is TGTGCCAGCTCACCACCTACGGGTTTAAGGCGCTTC. The chain carries TRBV18 and TRBJ2-7; D is uncertain. Germline lookup yields CDR1 KGHSH and CDR2 LQKENI. The CDR3 is 12 amino acids.

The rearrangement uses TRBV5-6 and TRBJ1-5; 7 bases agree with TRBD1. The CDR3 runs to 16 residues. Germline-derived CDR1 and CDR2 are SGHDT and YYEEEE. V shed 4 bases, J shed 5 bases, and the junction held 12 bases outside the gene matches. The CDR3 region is CASSQFGQELDQPQHF. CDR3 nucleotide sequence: TGTGCCAGCAGCCAATTCGGACAGGAGCTTGATCAGCCCCAGCATTTT.

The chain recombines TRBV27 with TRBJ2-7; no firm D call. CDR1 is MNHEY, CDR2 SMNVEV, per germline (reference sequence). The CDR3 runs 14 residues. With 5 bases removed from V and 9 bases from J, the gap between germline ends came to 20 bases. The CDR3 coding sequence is TGTGCCAGCAGTCCAGTAGCTGGAGTGGGTGGGCAGTACTTC. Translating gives CASSPVAGVGGQYF.

CDR3 sequence (DNA): TGTGCCAGCTCACGGACTTTTTATGGGACAGGGGGCGAGAGGCTTTCCTACGAGCAGTACTTC. It encodes CASSRTFYGTGGERLSYEQYF. The chain carries TRBV18 and TRBJ2-7, with 12 bases aligning to TRBD1. Germline V gene data show CDR1 as KGHSH and CDR2 as LQKENI. After removal of 4 bases from V and 1 base from J, the junction contained 20 bases not matched to a gene. This CDR3 comprises 21 residues.

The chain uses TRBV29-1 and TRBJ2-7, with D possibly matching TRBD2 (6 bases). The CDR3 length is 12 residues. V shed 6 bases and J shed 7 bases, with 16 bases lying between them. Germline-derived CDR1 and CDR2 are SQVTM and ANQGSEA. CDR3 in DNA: TGCAGCGTAGCCGACAAGGGGAGGGAGCAGTACTTC. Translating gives CSVADKGREQYF.

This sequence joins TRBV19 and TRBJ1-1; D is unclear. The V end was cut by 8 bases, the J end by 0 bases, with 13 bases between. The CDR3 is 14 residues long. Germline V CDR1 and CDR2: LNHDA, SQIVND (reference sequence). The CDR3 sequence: CASYDPTVNTEAFF. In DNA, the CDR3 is TGTGCCAGTTACGACCCAACAGTGAACACTGAAGCTTTCTTT.

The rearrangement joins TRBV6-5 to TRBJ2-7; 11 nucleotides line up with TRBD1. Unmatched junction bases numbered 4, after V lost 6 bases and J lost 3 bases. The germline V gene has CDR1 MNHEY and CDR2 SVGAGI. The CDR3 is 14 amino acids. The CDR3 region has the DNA TGTGCCAGCAGGCGGGGACAGGGGGTCTACGAGCAGTACTTC. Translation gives CASRRGQGVYEQYF.

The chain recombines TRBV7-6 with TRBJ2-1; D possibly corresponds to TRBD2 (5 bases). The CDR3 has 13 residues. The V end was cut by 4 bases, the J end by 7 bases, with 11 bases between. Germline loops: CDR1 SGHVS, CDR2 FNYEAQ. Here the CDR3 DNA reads TGTGCCAGCAGCTCCGGGGATGGTAATGAGCAGTTCTTC. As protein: CASSSGDGNEQFF.

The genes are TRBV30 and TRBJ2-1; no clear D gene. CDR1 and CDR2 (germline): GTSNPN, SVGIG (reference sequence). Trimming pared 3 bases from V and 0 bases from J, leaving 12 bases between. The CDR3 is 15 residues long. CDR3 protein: CAWSQTWSSYNEQFF. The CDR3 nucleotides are TGTGCCTGGAGCCAGACTTGGAGCTCCTACAATGAGCAGTTCTTC.

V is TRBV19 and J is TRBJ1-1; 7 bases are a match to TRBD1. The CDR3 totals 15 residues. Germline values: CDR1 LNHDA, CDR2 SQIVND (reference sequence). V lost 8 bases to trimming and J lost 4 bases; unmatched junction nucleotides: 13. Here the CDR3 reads CASRPRRQGVTEAFF. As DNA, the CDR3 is TGTGCCAGTCGCCCACGCCGACAGGGCGTCACTGAAGCTTTCTTT.

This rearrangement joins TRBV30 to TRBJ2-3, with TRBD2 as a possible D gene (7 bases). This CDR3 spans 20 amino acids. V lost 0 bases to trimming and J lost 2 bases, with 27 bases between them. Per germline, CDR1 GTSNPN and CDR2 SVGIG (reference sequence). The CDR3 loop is CAWSVKPYSGGAFYTDTQYF. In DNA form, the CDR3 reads TGTGCCTGGAGTGTAAAACCCTACAGTGGGGGGGCCTTTTACACAGATACGCAGTATTTT.